The rows below give T cell receptor beta chains drawn from one sample of a study of blood T cells in healthy people across ages. One entry per CDR3 protein, called by TCRdb with MiXCR from the 5' RACE reads. The table lists 800,000 or so distinct CDR3 sequences, roughly 60% of them singletons. The sample taken for sequencing was blood. These receptor sequences come from a man aged 25 to 40 in good health. CDR3s include the opening cysteine and the closing phenylalanine or tryptophan. The order of the fields is clone size, J gene, D gene, V gene, CDR3 protein. D genes are given only for firm matches. Size tells how often a clone was seen (once, few, many) or the class of an expanded clone, and some rows leave it out.

clone_size: -
j_call: TRBJ2-5
d_call: -
v_call: TRBV28
cdr3_aa: CASSLPGASGPYQETQYF

clone_size: -
j_call: TRBJ1-5
d_call: -
v_call: TRBV11-2
cdr3_aa: CASSLEGKQPQHF

clone_size: -
j_call: TRBJ2-7
d_call: TRBD2
v_call: TRBV20-1
cdr3_aa: CSARTSGETYEQYF

clone_size: -
j_call: TRBJ2-4
d_call: -
v_call: TRBV6-2/TRBV6-3
cdr3_aa: CASSYGTYWAKNIQYF

clone_size: -
j_call: -
d_call: -
v_call: TRBV6-6
cdr3_aa: CASSILLDEQYF

clone_size: -
j_call: TRBJ1-1
d_call: -
v_call: TRBV28
cdr3_aa: CASSLLNRIEAFF

clone_size: -
j_call: TRBJ2-3
d_call: TRBD1
v_call: TRBV24-1
cdr3_aa: CATEGQGITDTQYF

clone_size: -
j_call: TRBJ2-1
d_call: TRBD2
v_call: TRBV6-6
cdr3_aa: CASADSGPYNEQFF

clone_size: -
j_call: TRBJ1-2
d_call: TRBD1
v_call: TRBV4-3
cdr3_aa: CASSQDQGAGGMGGYGYTF

clone_size: once
j_call: TRBJ2-3
d_call: TRBD2
v_call: TRBV20-1
cdr3_aa: CSGSGGSPSQRDTQYF

clone_size: -
j_call: TRBJ1-1
d_call: TRBD1
v_call: TRBV10-3
cdr3_aa: CAISEETGSAGRAFF

clone_size: -
j_call: TRBJ2-1
d_call: -
v_call: TRBV12-3/TRBV12-4
cdr3_aa: CASSLVWANEQFF

clone_size: -
j_call: TRBJ1-6
d_call: -
v_call: TRBV27
cdr3_aa: CASQRGSSYNSPLHF

clone_size: -
j_call: TRBJ2-6
d_call: -
v_call: TRBV7-6
cdr3_aa: CASSLRDRFLSGANVLTF

clone_size: once
j_call: TRBJ2-1
d_call: TRBD2
v_call: TRBV29-1
cdr3_aa: CSVPGTSGYNEQFF

clone_size: few
j_call: TRBJ1-2
d_call: TRBD1
v_call: TRBV6-6
cdr3_aa: CASSYPGQGDYGYTF

clone_size: few
j_call: TRBJ2-7
d_call: TRBD2
v_call: TRBV2
cdr3_aa: CASSEAGRGGSYEQYF

clone_size: -
j_call: TRBJ2-4
d_call: -
v_call: TRBV7-9
cdr3_aa: CASSFTERGQYF

clone_size: -
j_call: TRBJ1-2
d_call: -
v_call: TRBV20-1
cdr3_aa: CGAGLQINYGYTF

clone_size: -
j_call: TRBJ2-7
d_call: TRBD1
v_call: TRBV29-1
cdr3_aa: CSVKRQGKYDEQYF

clone_size: -
j_call: TRBJ2-3
d_call: -
v_call: TRBV20-1
cdr3_aa: CSARDLASPITDTQYF

clone_size: -
j_call: TRBJ2-5
d_call: -
v_call: TRBV9
cdr3_aa: CASSVEEGEYETQYF

clone_size: once
j_call: TRBJ2-1
d_call: TRBD1
v_call: TRBV7-2
cdr3_aa: CASRPTGVNEQFF

clone_size: -
j_call: TRBJ2-4
d_call: TRBD2
v_call: TRBV4-2
cdr3_aa: CASSQDRGVQYF

clone_size: -
j_call: TRBJ2-7
d_call: -
v_call: TRBV7-2
cdr3_aa: CASSFERLIYEQYF

clone_size: few
j_call: TRBJ2-3
d_call: -
v_call: TRBV5-1
cdr3_aa: CASSAGQSTDTQYF

clone_size: few
j_call: TRBJ1-2
d_call: -
v_call: TRBV7-9
cdr3_aa: CASSFASNYGYTF

clone_size: -
j_call: TRBJ2-5
d_call: TRBD1
v_call: TRBV7-2
cdr3_aa: CASSTGQGVGEQYF

clone_size: -
j_call: TRBJ2-3
d_call: -
v_call: TRBV14
cdr3_aa: CASSQYGGEVGDTQYF

clone_size: few
j_call: TRBJ2-2
d_call: -
v_call: TRBV4-3
cdr3_aa: CASSQDSRQWATGELFF

clone_size: few
j_call: TRBJ2-1
d_call: -
v_call: TRBV5-1
cdr3_aa: CASSPASSYNEQFF

clone_size: few
j_call: TRBJ1-2
d_call: TRBD1
v_call: TRBV5-5
cdr3_aa: CASSLASDRGRRGYTF

clone_size: -
j_call: TRBJ2-1
d_call: TRBD2
v_call: TRBV4-3
cdr3_aa: CASSRAERDSGEQFF

clone_size: -
j_call: TRBJ2-5
d_call: TRBD1
v_call: TRBV29-1
cdr3_aa: CSVEARDRGRETQYF

clone_size: once
j_call: TRBJ2-3
d_call: TRBD1
v_call: TRBV5-1
cdr3_aa: CASSYGQGGADTQYF

clone_size: -
j_call: TRBJ2-1
d_call: -
v_call: TRBV27
cdr3_aa: CASSLFYGSSYNEQFF

clone_size: -
j_call: TRBJ1-5
d_call: TRBD1
v_call: TRBV19
cdr3_aa: CASSTGQGNNQPQHF

clone_size: -
j_call: TRBJ1-2
d_call: TRBD1
v_call: TRBV27
cdr3_aa: CASSWTGRYGYTF

clone_size: -
j_call: TRBJ2-3
d_call: -
v_call: TRBV15
cdr3_aa: CATSRGVGPVDTQYF

clone_size: -
j_call: TRBJ1-4
d_call: -
v_call: TRBV28
cdr3_aa: CASSLWARTTTNEKLFF

clone_size: -
j_call: TRBJ2-3
d_call: -
v_call: TRBV12-5
cdr3_aa: CASGSVDDTQYF

clone_size: many
j_call: TRBJ1-6
d_call: -
v_call: TRBV20-1
cdr3_aa: CSALPGGDNSPLHF

clone_size: -
j_call: TRBJ2-1
d_call: -
v_call: TRBV20-1
cdr3_aa: CSVPRAHNEQFF

clone_size: -
j_call: -
d_call: -
v_call: TRBV20-1
cdr3_aa: CSARAPGGIHEQYF

clone_size: -
j_call: TRBJ2-7
d_call: -
v_call: TRBV7-2
cdr3_aa: CASSFAIGVKYEQYF

clone_size: few
j_call: TRBJ1-1
d_call: -
v_call: TRBV27
cdr3_aa: CASRQLGNTEAFF

clone_size: -
j_call: TRBJ2-2
d_call: -
v_call: TRBV10-3
cdr3_aa: CAISDSLRRRDTGELFF